A selection of T cell receptor beta chains follows, all from one sample in a study of CD8 T cells in Susac syndrome. TCRdb fed the immunoSEQ multiplex PCR reads into MiXCR, producing one record per CDR3 protein. The sample has hundreds of thousands of distinct CDR3 sequences, about 85% seen once. The specimen sequenced was CD8+ T cells from PBMCs. Source of these receptors: a human donor with multiple sclerosis. Each CDR3 is given with its conserved first and last residue. D genes are given only for firm matches. For some rows the clone size is stated as once, few or many, or as a class when expanded; others skip it.

clone_size,d_call,v_call,j_call,cdr3_aa,cdr3_nt
-,-,TRBV6-1,TRBJ1-5,CASSGWGEPGQPQHF,TGTGCCAGCAGTGGATGGGGGGAACCTGGGCAGCCCCAGCATTTT
-,-,TRBV5-1,TRBJ2-3,CASSLRDAGTDTQYF,TGCGCCAGCAGCCTCCGAGACGCAGGCACAGATACGCAGTATTTT
-,-,TRBV7-9,TRBJ2-2,CASSSFGQSGGTGELFF,TGTGCCAGCAGCTCCTTCGGTCAATCAGGCGGCACCGGGGAGCTGTTTTTT
-,-,TRBV6-5,TRBJ2-2,CASSYSPGPGELFF,TGTGCCAGCAGTTACTCCCCAGGGCCCGGGGAGCTGTTTTTT
few,-,TRBV2,TRBJ2-2,CASRGTGELFF,TGTGCCAGCAGGGGCACCGGGGAGCTGTTTTTT
-,-,TRBV7-9,TRBJ2-1,CASSSSSGLPIEQFF,TGTGCCAGCAGCTCCTCATCAGGACTGCCCATTGAGCAGTTCTTC
few,-,TRBV7-8,TRBJ2-7,CASSPENVYEQYF,TGTGCCAGCAGCCCTGAGAATGTCTACGAGCAGTACTTC
-,-,TRBV3-1,TRBJ1-2,CASSQRIQRGYGYTF,TGTGCCAGCAGCCAACGCATTCAGAGGGGCTATGGCTACACCTTC
-,TRBD1,TRBV29-1,TRBJ2-3,CSVEVPRTGTSTDTQYF,TGCAGCGTTGAAGTGCCCCGGACAGGGACTAGCACAGATACGCAGTATTTT
-,TRBD2,TRBV5-1,TRBJ2-1,CASSSRLARYNEQFF,TGCGCCAGCAGCTCAAGACTAGCGAGATACAATGAGCAGTTCTTC
-,-,TRBV30,TRBJ2-7,CAWSVSSGTAYEQYF,TGTGCCTGGAGTGTCTCGAGCGGAACCGCCTACGAGCAGTACTTC
-,-,TRBV20-1,TRBJ2-2,CSARKRWVGGGELFF,TGCAGTGCTAGGAAACGATGGGTTGGTGGGGGGGAGCTGTTTTTT
-,TRBD1,TRBV7-9,TRBJ1-2,CASSLDSWDRDNYGYTF,TGTGCCAGCAGCTTAGACTCCTGGGACAGGGATAACTATGGCTACACCTTC
-,-,TRBV4-1,TRBJ2-5,CASSQDPNGSYEETQYF,TGCGCCAGCAGCCAAGATCCGAATGGATCCTACGAAGAGACCCAGTACTTC
-,-,TRBV5-6,TRBJ1-1,CASSFQGFVAFF,TGTGCCAGCAGTTTTCAGGGCTTCGTGGCTTTCTTT
-,TRBD1,TRBV25-1,TRBJ2-7,CASSVTGSEQYF,TGTGCCAGCAGTGTGACAGGGTCCGAGCAGTACTTC
-,-,TRBV28,TRBJ1-4,CASEGSATNEKLFF,TGTGCCAGCGAGGGGAGTGCAACTAATGAAAAACTGTTTTTT
few,TRBD2,TRBV9,TRBJ2-3,CASSVGGRSSTDTQYF,TGTGCCAGCAGCGTAGGCGGGAGAAGTAGCACAGATACGCAGTATTTT
-,-,TRBV12-3/TRBV12-4,TRBJ2-1,CASSQTFEQFF,TGTGCCAGCAGTCAGACATTTGAGCAGTTCTTC
-,-,TRBV28,TRBJ2-1,CASSFDSEGSYNEQFF,TGTGCCAGCAGTTTTGATTCGGAGGGCTCCTACAATGAGCAGTTCTTC
-,-,TRBV9,TRBJ2-1,CASSVGVSLEQFF,TGTGCCAGCAGCGTGGGCGTATCTCTTGAGCAGTTCTTC
-,TRBD1,TRBV5-6,TRBJ1-5,CASSLAQGAVQPQHF,TGTGCCAGCAGCTTGGCGCAGGGGGCGGTTCAGCCCCAGCATTTT
few,-,TRBV3-1,TRBJ2-1,CASSQGGSNEQFF,TGTGCCAGCAGCCAAGGGGGCTCCAATGAGCAGTTCTTC
few,TRBD1,TRBV7-6,TRBJ1-2,CASSDRTGDGYTF,TGTGCCAGCAGCGATCGGACAGGGGATGGCTACACCTTC
-,-,TRBV12-5,TRBJ1-4,CASGLRPRPATNEKLFF,TGTGCTAGTGGTTTGAGACCGAGACCTGCAACTAATGAAAAACTGTTTTTT
-,-,TRBV6-4,TRBJ2-3,CASTEGGRSTDTQYF,TGTGCCAGCACTGAGGGGGGCCGGTCCACAGATACGCAGTATTTT
-,-,TRBV30,TRBJ2-1,CAWGGNEQFF,TGTGCCTGGGGTGGTAATGAGCAGTTCTTC
-,-,TRBV19,TRBJ2-1,CASSMKEGPYNEQFF,TGTGCCAGTAGTATGAAAGAGGGCCCCTACAATGAGCAGTTCTTC
-,-,TRBV29-1,TRBJ2-1,CSVASDNEQFF,TGCAGCGTTGCGAGCGACAATGAGCAGTTCTTC
-,-,TRBV27,TRBJ2-7,CASSPALRGAPYEQYF,TGTGCCAGCAGTCCAGCTTTGAGGGGGGCCCCCTACGAGCAGTACTTC
-,-,TRBV4-1,TRBJ2-7,CASSQEWVSADEQYF,TGCGCCAGCAGCCAAGAGTGGGTTAGCGCTGACGAGCAGTACTTC
-,-,TRBV6-1,TRBJ2-1,CASSEMTAGNEQFF,TGTGCCAGCAGTGAAATGACGGCTGGCAATGAGCAGTTCTTC
-,TRBD2,TRBV30,TRBJ2-7,CAWSPPTSGTYEQYF,TGTGCCTGGAGTCCCCCGACTAGCGGGACCTACGAGCAGTACTTC
-,-,TRBV30,TRBJ2-1,CAWSVGYRDEQFF,TGTGCCTGGAGTGTCGGGTATAGGGATGAGCAGTTCTTC
-,TRBD1,TRBV7-9,TRBJ2-7,CASSRQGGSSYEQYF,TGTGCCAGCAGTCGACAGGGGGGAAGCTCCTACGAGCAGTACTTC
-,-,TRBV5-4,TRBJ1-1,CASSADSYENTEAFF,TGTGCCAGCAGTGCTGACTCCTACGAGAACACTGAAGCTTTCTTT
few,-,TRBV20-1,TRBJ2-5,CSAREVRVGAQYF,TGCAGTGCTAGAGAGGTCCGGGTTGGGGCCCAGTACTTC
few,-,TRBV9,TRBJ2-3,CASSVEGVGLSTDTQYF,TGTGCCAGCAGCGTAGAGGGGGTTGGCCTGAGCACAGATACGCAGTATTTT
-,-,TRBV27,TRBJ1-1,CASSLSTGLNTEAFF,TGTGCCAGCAGTTTATCGACAGGTTTGAACACTGAAGCTTTCTTT
-,TRBD1,TRBV27,TRBJ2-7,CASSIQWGQGGLEQYF,TGTGCCAGCAGTATCCAATGGGGACAGGGGGGGCTCGAGCAGTACTTC
-,-,TRBV4-1,TRBJ2-1,CASSQDSRAGNEQFF,TGCGCCAGCAGCCAAGATTCGCGGGCCGGGAATGAGCAGTTCTTC
-,TRBD2,TRBV27,TRBJ2-5,CASSLYGRKETQYF,TGTGCCAGCAGTCTTTACGGGAGGAAAGAGACCCAGTACTTC
-,-,TRBV28,TRBJ2-5,CASSLFQIQETQYF,TGTGCCAGCAGTTTATTCCAGATCCAAGAGACCCAGTACTTC
-,-,TRBV27,TRBJ2-3,CASSSVTIWTASTDTQYF,TGTGCCAGCAGTTCCGTTACGATCTGGACAGCCAGCACAGATACGCAGTATTTT
-,-,TRBV11-2,TRBJ2-7,CASSLVHGPYEQYF,TGTGCCAGCAGCTTAGTTCACGGACCCTACGAGCAGTACTTC
-,-,TRBV3-1,TRBJ2-7,CASSQEARNEQYF,TGTGCCAGCAGCCAAGAGGCCAGGAACGAGCAGTACTTC
once,-,TRBV29-1,TRBJ2-2,CSVVGFRGHGELFF,TGCAGCGTTGTCGGCTTCCGGGGGCACGGGGAGCTGTTTTTT
-,-,TRBV29-1,TRBJ1-5,CSVAIRGDSNQPQHF,TGCAGCGTCGCTATTAGGGGAGATAGCAATCAGCCCCAGCATTTT
-,-,TRBV7-3,TRBJ2-2,CASRRSLASHTGELFF,TGTGCCAGCCGCCGATCACTAGCTAGTCACACCGGGGAGCTGTTTTTT
once,-,TRBV27,TRBJ2-3,CASSLWAVGTDTQYF,TGTGCCAGCAGTTTATGGGCTGTCGGCACAGATACGCAGTATTTT
-,TRBD1,TRBV27,TRBJ2-1,CASSLTGQGNEQFF,TGTGCCAGCAGTTTAACGGGACAGGGTAATGAGCAGTTCTTC
-,-,TRBV9,TRBJ2-3,CASSGPSGPPTDTQYF,TGTGCCAGCAGCGGTCCCTCGGGACCCCCCACAGATACGCAGTATTTT
-,TRBD2,TRBV2,TRBJ2-1,CASRGPGLGVYNEQFF,TGTGCCAGCAGAGGACCAGGACTAGGGGTCTACAATGAGCAGTTCTTC
-,-,TRBV7-9,TRBJ2-5,CASSPPQKSQYF,TGTGCCAGCAGCCCCCCCCAGAAGTCCCAGTACTTC
few,-,TRBV11-2,TRBJ2-7,CASSWNYEQYF,TGTGCCAGCAGCTGGAACTACGAGCAGTACTTC
-,-,TRBV7-9,TRBJ2-2,CASSQTPALRNTGELFF,TGTGCCAGCAGCCAGACGCCTGCACTTCGGAACACCGGGGAGCTGTTTTTT